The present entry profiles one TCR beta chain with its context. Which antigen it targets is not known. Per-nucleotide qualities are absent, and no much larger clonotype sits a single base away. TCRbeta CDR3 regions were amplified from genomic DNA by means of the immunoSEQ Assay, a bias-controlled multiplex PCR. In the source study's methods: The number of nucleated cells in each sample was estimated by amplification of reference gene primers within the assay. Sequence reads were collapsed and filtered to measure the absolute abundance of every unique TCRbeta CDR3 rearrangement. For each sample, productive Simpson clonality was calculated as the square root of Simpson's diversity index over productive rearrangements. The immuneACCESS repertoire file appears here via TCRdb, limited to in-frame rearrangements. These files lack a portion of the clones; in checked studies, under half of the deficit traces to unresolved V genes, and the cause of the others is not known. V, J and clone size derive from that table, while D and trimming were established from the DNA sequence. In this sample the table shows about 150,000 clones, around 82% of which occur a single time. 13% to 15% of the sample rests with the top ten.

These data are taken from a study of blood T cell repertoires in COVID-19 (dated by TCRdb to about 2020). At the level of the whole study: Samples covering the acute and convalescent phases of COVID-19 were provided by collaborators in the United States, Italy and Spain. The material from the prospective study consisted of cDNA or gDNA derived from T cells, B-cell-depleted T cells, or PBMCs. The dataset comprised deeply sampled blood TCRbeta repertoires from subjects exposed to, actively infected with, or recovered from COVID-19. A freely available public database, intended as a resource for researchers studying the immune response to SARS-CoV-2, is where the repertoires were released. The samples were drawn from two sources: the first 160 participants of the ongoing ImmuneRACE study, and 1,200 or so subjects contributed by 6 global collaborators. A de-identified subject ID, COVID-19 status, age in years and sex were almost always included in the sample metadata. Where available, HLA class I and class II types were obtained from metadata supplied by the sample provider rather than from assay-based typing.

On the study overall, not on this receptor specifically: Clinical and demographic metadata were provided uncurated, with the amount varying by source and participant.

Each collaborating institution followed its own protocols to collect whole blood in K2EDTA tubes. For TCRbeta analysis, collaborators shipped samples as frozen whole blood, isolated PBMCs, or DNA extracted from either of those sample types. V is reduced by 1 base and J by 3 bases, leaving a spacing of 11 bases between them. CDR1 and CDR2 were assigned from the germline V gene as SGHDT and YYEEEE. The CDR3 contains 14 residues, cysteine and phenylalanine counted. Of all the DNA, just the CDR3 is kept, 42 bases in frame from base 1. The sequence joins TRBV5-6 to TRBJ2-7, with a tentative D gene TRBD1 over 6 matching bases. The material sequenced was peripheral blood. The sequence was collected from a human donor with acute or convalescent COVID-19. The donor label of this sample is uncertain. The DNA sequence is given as TGTGCCAGCAGCTTGCAGGGGCCGGTCTACGAGCAGTACTTC. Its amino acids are CASSLQGPVYEQYF.